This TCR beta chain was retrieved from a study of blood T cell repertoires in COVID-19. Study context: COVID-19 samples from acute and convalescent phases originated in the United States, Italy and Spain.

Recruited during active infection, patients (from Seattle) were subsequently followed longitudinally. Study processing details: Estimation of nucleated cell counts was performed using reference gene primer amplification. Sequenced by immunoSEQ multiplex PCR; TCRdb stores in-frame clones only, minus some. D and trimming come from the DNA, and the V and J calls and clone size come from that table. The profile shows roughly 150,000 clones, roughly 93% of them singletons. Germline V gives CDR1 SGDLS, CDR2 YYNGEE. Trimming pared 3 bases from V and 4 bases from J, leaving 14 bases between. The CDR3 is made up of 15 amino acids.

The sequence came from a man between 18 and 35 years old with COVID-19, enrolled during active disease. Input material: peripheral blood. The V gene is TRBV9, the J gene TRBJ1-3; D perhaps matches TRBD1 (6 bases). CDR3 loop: CASSGNQGNGNTIYF. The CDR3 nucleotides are TGTGCCAGCAGCGGAAATCAGGGGAACGGAAACACCATATATTTT. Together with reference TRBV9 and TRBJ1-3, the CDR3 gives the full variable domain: DSGVTQTPKHLITATGQRVTLRCSPRSGDLSVYWYQQSLDQGLQFLIQYYNGEERAKGNILERFSAQQFPDLHSELNLSSLELGDSALYFCASSGNQGNGNTIYFGEGSWLTVV.